The 16 T cell receptor beta chains in this list originate from one sample, sequenced in a study of blood T cell repertoires in COVID-19. TCRdb keeps only in-frame clones here, not all; method: immunoSEQ multiplex PCR. The sample includes 150,000 to 200,000 clones, 70% to 90% of them seen just once. What was sequenced was peripheral blood. These receptors were obtained from a middle-aged man with active or convalescent COVID-19.

The J gene is TRBJ2-3, the V gene TRBV12-2; the table assigns TRBD1, which was not confirmed against the DNA. TRBV12-2 is marked as a pseudogene. The CDR3 loop spans 12 amino acids. DNA of the CDR3: TGTGCAAGTCGCCCCCCCAGAGATACGCAGTATTTT. Its protein product is CASRPPRDTQYF.

This clone showed up just a few times. V gene TRBV28 combines with J gene TRBJ1-4; TRBD1 aligns across 9 bases. Looked up from germline, CDR1 is MDHEN and CDR2 is SYDVKM. The junction had 9 bases not matched to a gene; V was cut back by 5 bases and J by 8 bases. The CDR3 length is 15 residues. CDR3 region: CASSITGGAGEKLFF. CDR3 in DNA: TGTGCCAGCAGTATTACAGGGGGCGCAGGCGAAAAACTGTTTTTT.

This rearrangement joins TRBV5-1 to TRBJ2-2, with 8 bases fitting TRBD2. This CDR3 contains 16 residues. The germline V gene encodes CDR1 SGHRS and CDR2 YFSETQ. V lost 3 bases, J lost 0 bases, and 4 bases stayed unmatched. CDR3 sequence: CASSSSGGSNTGELFF. The DNA for the CDR3 is TGCGCCAGCAGCTCGAGCGGGGGATCGAACACCGGGGAGCTGTTTTTT.

This chain joins TRBV7-2 and TRBJ1-2; D is unresolved. The CDR3 has 13 amino acids. Trimming pared 4 bases from V and 4 bases from J, leaving 10 bases between. Germline V gives CDR1 SGHTA, CDR2 FQGNSA. The CDR3 DNA follows: TGTGCCAGCAGCTCTACAGAATCCTATGGCTACACCTTC. As protein: CASSSTESYGYTF. The variable domain in full, completed from reference TRBV7-2 and TRBJ1-2, reads GAGVSQSPSNKVTEKGKDVELRCDPISGHTALYWYRQSLGQGLEFLIYFQGNSAPDKSGLPSDRFSAERTGGSVSTLTIQRTQQEDSAVYLCASSSTESYGYTFGSGTRLTVV.

This clone has just a few counts. This chain joins TRBV4-1 and TRBJ1-3; D call uncertain. Germline V gene sequence: CDR1 MGHRA, CDR2 YSYEKL. The CDR3 loop spans 15 amino acids. V was trimmed by 3 bases and J by 0 bases, leaving 9 bases between them. CDR3 sequence (DNA): TGCGCCAGCAGCCACCCATCGGGCTCTGGAAACACCATATATTTT. Translation gives CASSHPSGSGNTIYF.

The rearrangement uses TRBV15 and TRBJ1-1; D is uncertain. CDR1 and CDR2 (germline): LNHNV, YYDKDF (reference sequence). The CDR3 loop spans 12 amino acids. The V end was cut by 5 bases, the J end by 10 bases, with 14 bases between. CDR3 sequence: CATSRLTRGAFF. CDR3 nucleotides: TGTGCCACCAGCCGACTCACCCGGGGAGCTTTCTTT.

The table lists this clone with a few counts. This rearrangement joins TRBV5-4 to TRBJ1-6, with 9 positions matching TRBD1. The V gene's germline CDR1 is SGHNT and CDR2 YYREEE (reference sequence). Trimming cost V 3 bases and J 8 bases; bases outside gene matches: 6. The CDR3 loop spans 15 amino acids. The DNA of the CDR3 is TGTGCCAGCAGCTACCGACAGGGGGGATATTCACCCCTCCACTTT. Protein product: CASSYRQGGYSPLHF. The entire variable domain, with the rest obtained from reference TRBV5-4 and TRBJ1-6, is as follows: ETGVTQSPTHLIKTRGQQVTLRCSSQSGHNTVSWYQQALGQGPQFIFQYYREEENGRGNFPPRFSGLQFPNYSSELNVNALELDDSALYLCASSYRQGGYSPLHFGNGTRLTVT.

The chain is built from TRBV5-6 and TRBJ2-5; TRBD1 agrees at 9 bases. From germline, CDR1 is SGHDT and CDR2 YYEEEE. This CDR3 is 15 amino acids long. The J segment lost 5 bases and the V segment lost 4 bases, leaving 9 bases of the junction unmatched. CDR3 DNA sequence: TGTGCCAGCAGCCTCCCGGGACAGGGAGGCGAGACCCAGTACTTC. Amino acids: CASSLPGQGGETQYF. The full variable domain, in which reference TRBV5-6 and TRBJ2-5 provide the parts outside the CDR3, is DAGVTQSPTHLIKTRGQQVTLRCSPKSGHDTVSWYQQALGQGPQFIFQYYEEEERQRGNFPDRFSGHQFPNYSSELNVNALLLGDSALYLCASSLPGQGGETQYFGPGTRLLVL.

This clone was counted only a few times. The chain joins TRBV29-1 to TRBJ1-2, with 10 bases identical to TRBD1. The CDR3 has 13 amino acids. Germline lookup yields CDR1 SQVTM and CDR2 ANQGSEA. Germline trimming cut 7 bases from V and 8 bases from J; bases unmatched to any gene: 10. CDR3 loop: CSAVGQGVKGYTF. The CDR3 bases are TGCAGCGCGGTCGGACAGGGGGTCAAAGGCTACACCTTC.

The chain has TRBV6-5 and TRBJ1-2; possible D gene TRBD1, 6 bases. In germline, CDR1 is MNHEY, CDR2 SVGAGI. CDR3 length: 14 residues. With 6 bases removed from V and 6 bases from J, the gap between germline ends came to 17 bases. CDR3 DNA: TGTGCCAGCAGACCTCACAGGGAAGGGGATGGCTACACCTTC. Protein: CASRPHREGDGYTF.

This clone was observed once. This rearrangement joins TRBV5-1 to TRBJ1-2; no definite D call. This CDR3 comprises 14 residues. V lost 0 bases to trimming and J lost 3 bases, with 9 bases between them. Germline assignment: CDR1 SGHRS and CDR2 YFSETQ. Here the CDR3 DNA reads TGCGCCAGCAGCTTGGAACAGCTTGACTATGGCTACACCTTC. Translation gives CASSLEQLDYGYTF.

This chain uses TRBV30 with TRBJ2-1, with 11 bases that match TRBD2. Germline CDR1 reads GTSNPN; CDR2 reads SVGIG (reference sequence). The CDR3 consists of 17 residues. Unmatched junction bases numbered 16, after V lost 3 bases and J lost 9 bases. The CDR3: CAWSLVVTSGSLGEQFF. The CDR3 nucleotides read TGTGCCTGGAGCCTAGTCGTTACTAGCGGGAGTCTCGGTGAGCAGTTCTTC. Full variable domain (rest looked up from reference TRBV30 and TRBJ2-1): SQTIHQWPATLVQPVGSPLSLECTVEGTSNPNLYWYRQAAGRGLQLLFYSVGIGQISSEVPQNLSASRPQDRQFILSSKKLLLSDSGFYLCAWSLVVTSGSLGEQFFGPGTRLTVL.

This rearrangement joins TRBV9 to TRBJ1-6; D is ambiguous. CDR3 length equals 15 residues. The ends were cut back, 0 bases at V and 10 bases at J, with 14 bases in the middle. Germline values: CDR1 SGDLS, CDR2 YYNGEE. The CDR3 DNA reads as TGTGCCAGCAGCGTAGACCCGGGCGGGAAATCACCCCTCCACTTT. This translates into CASSVDPGGKSPLHF.

This sequence joins TRBV27 and TRBJ1-1; 8 bases match TRBD1. The CDR3 has 15 amino acids. J was trimmed by 4 bases and V by 4 bases; bases with no gene match: 8. Looked up from germline, CDR1 is MNHEY and CDR2 is SMNVEV (reference sequence). The CDR3 region is CASSSTGGLGTEAFF. The CDR3 region has the DNA TGTGCCAGCAGTTCCACAGGGGGACTCGGCACTGAAGCTTTCTTT.

This chain links TRBV27 with TRBJ1-2; D possibly corresponds to TRBD1 (5 bases). This CDR3 is built from 15 residues. Germline V lookup: CDR1 MNHEY, CDR2 SMNVEV (reference sequence). Trimming cost V 4 bases and J 8 bases, with 20 bases left between them. The CDR3 is CASSSRSGVKEGYTF. In DNA, the CDR3 is TGTGCCAGCAGTTCCCGGTCGGGGGTAAAGGAGGGCTACACCTTC.

The genes are TRBV5-5 and TRBJ2-2; maybe TRBD2 (5 bases). CDR1 is SGHKS and CDR2 is YYEKEE in the germline V gene (reference sequence). The germline V and J ends were trimmed by 2 bases and 2 bases, with 10 bases remaining between them. The CDR3 is 15 amino acids. CDR3 DNA: TGTGCCAGCAGCTTCGCCGGGGTTAACACCGGGGAGCTGTTTTTT. Residues: CASSFAGVNTGELFF.